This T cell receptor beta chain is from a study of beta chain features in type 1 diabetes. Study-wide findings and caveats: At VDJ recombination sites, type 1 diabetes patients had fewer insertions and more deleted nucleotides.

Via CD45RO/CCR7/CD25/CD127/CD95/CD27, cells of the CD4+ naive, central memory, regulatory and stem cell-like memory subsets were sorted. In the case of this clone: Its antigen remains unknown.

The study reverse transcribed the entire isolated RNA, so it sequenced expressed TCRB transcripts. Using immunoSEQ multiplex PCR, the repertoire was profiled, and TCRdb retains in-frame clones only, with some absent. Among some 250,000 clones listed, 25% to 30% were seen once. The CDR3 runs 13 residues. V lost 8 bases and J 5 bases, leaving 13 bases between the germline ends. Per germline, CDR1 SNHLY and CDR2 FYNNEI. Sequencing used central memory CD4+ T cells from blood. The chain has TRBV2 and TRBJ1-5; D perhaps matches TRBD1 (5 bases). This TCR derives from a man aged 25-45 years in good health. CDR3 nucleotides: TGTGCCAGCGGGACCTCGAGGGATCAGCCCCAGCATTTT. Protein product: CASGTSRDQPQHF. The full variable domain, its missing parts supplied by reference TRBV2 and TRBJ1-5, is EPEVTQTPSHQVTQMGQEVILRCVPISNHLYFYWYRQILGQKVEFLVSFYNNEISEKSEIFDDQFSVERPDGSNFTLKIRSTKLEDSAMYFCASGTSRDQPQHFGDGTRLSIL.